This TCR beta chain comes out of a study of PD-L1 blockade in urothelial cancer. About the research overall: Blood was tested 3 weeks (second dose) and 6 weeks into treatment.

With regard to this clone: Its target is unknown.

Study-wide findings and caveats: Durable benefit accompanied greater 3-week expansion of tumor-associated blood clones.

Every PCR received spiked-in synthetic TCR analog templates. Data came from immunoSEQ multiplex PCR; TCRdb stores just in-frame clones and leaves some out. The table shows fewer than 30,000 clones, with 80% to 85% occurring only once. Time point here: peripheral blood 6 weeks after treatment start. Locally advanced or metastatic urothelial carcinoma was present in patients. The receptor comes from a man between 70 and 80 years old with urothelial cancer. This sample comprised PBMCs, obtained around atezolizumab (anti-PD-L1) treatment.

For the CDR3, the DNA is TGTGCCAGCAGCGCCGGGACAGGGAATTCACCCCTCCACTTT. Encoded protein: CASSAGTGNSPLHF. The rearrangement uses TRBV9 and TRBJ1-6, with 9 bases that match TRBD1. The CDR3 length is 14 residues. Germline lookup yields CDR1 SGDLS and CDR2 YYNGEE. V trimming: 3 bases; J trimming: 7 bases; junction bases outside the gene matches: 2.